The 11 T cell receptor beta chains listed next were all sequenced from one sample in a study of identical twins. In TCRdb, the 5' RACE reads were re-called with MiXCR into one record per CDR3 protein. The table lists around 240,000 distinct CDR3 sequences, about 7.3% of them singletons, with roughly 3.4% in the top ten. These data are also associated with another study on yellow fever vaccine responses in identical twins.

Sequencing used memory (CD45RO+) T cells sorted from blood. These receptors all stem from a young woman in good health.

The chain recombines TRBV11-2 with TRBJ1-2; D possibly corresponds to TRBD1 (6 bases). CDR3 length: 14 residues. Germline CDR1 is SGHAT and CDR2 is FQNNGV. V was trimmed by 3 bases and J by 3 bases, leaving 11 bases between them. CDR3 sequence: CASSFGGRYYGYTF. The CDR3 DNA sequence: TGTGCCAGCAGCTTTGGGGGCAGGTACTATGGCTACACCTTC. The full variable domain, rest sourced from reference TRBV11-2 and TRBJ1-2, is EAGVAQSPRYKIIEKRQSVAFWCNPISGHATLYWYQQILGQGPKLLIQFQNNGVVDDSQLPKDRFSAERLKGVDSTLKIQPAKLEDSAVYLCASSFGGRYYGYTFGSGTRLTVV.

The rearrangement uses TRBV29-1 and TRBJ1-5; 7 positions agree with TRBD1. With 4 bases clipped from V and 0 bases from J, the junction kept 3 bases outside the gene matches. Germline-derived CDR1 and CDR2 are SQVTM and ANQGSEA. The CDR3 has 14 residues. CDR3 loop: CSVGQGTSNQPQHF. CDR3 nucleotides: TGCAGCGTTGGACAGGGAACTAGCAATCAGCCCCAGCATTTT.

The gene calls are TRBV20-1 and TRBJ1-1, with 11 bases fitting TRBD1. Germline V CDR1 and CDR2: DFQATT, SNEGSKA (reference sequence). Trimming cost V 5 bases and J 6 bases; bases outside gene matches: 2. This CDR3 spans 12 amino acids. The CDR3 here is CSAGGQGAEAFF. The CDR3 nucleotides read TGCAGTGCTGGGGGACAGGGGGCTGAAGCTTTCTTT.

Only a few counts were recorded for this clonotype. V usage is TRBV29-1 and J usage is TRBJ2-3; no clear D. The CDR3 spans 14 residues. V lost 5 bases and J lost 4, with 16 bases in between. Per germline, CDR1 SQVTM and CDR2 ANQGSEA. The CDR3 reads CSVCKVAVADTQYF. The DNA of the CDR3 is TGCAGCGTTTGCAAAGTGGCGGTGGCAGATACGCAGTATTTT.

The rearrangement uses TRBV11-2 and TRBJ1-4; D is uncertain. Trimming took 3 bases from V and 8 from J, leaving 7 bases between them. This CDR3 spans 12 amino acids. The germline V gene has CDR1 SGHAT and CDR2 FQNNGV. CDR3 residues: CASSFNGEKLFF. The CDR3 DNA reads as TGTGCCAGCAGCTTCAATGGCGAAAAACTGTTTTTT. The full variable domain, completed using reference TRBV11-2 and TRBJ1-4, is EAGVAQSPRYKIIEKRQSVAFWCNPISGHATLYWYQQILGQGPKLLIQFQNNGVVDDSQLPKDRFSAERLKGVDSTLKIQPAKLEDSAVYLCASSFNGEKLFFGSGTQLSVL.

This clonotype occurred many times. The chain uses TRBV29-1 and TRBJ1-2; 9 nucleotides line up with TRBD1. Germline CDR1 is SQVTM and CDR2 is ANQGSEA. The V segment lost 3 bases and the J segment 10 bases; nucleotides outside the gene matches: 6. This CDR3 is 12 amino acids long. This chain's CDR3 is CSVEGQGVHYTF. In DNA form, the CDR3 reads TGCAGCGTTGAGGGACAGGGTGTTCACTACACCTTC.

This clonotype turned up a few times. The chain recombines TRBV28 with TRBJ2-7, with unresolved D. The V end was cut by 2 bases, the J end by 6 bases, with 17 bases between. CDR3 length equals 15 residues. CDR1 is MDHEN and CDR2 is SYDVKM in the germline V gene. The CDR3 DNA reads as TGTGCCAGCAGTTTAGCTGCAGGAACCCTTTCCGAGCAGTACTTC. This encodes CASSLAAGTLSEQYF.

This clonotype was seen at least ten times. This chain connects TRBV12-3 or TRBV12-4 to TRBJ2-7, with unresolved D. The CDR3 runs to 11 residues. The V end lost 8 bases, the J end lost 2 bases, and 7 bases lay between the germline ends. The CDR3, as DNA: TGTGCCAGCGCCCAGACCTACGAGCAGTACTTC. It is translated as CASAQTYEQYF.

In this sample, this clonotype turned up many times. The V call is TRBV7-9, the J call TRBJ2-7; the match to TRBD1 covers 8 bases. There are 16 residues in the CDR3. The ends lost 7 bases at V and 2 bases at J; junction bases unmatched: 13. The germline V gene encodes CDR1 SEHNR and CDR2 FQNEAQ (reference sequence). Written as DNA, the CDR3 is TGTGCCAGCACCCCTTTCCCCCGACAGGGGCCCTACGAGCAGTACGTC. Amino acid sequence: CASTPFPRQGPYEQYV.

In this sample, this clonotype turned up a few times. The CDR3 here is CASSEVLGGSEQFF. CDR3 nucleotides: TGTGCCAGCAGTGAAGTTCTAGGGGGAAGTGAGCAGTTCTTC. The V call is TRBV2, the J call TRBJ2-1; D perhaps matches TRBD1 (6 bases). The CDR3 is 14 residues long. V was cut by 1 base and J by 9 bases, with 13 bases left in between. Looked up from germline, CDR1 is SNHLY and CDR2 is FYNNEI.

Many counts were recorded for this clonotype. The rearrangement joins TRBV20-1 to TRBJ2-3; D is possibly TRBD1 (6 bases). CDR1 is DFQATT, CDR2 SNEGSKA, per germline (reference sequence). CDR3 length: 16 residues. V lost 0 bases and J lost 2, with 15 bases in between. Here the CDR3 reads CSARDQQGFHTDTQYF. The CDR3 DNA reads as TGCAGTGCTAGAGATCAACAGGGTTTTCACACAGATACGCAGTATTTT.